A selection of T cell receptor beta chains follows, all from one sample in a study of OX40 agonist ivuxolimab in advanced cancers. The repertoire was sequenced with immunoSEQ multiplex PCR; TCRdb's copy has only in-frame clones and lacks some. Of approximately 82,000 clones in the sample, around 94% were seen once. Sequencing used CD4+ or CD8+ T cells sorted from blood, obtained in a trial of the OX40 agonist ivuxolimab. The receptors were gathered from an adult with an advanced solid tumor such as melanoma, head and neck, liver or kidney cancer. Each CDR3 is given with its conserved first and last residue.

>TRBJ1-5|TRBV5-6
CASSLGYQPQHF
>TRBJ2-7|TRBV6-5
CASSPGTGIYEQYF
>TRBJ2-7|TRBV6-6
CASSMRQDEQYF
>TRBJ1-3|TRBV4-1
CASSQDRGRSGNTIYF
>TRBJ2-7|TRBV19
CASSEGTAYEQYF
>TRBJ2-7|TRBV9
CASSPLRREGEQYF
>TRBJ1-2|TRBV6-5
CASSYSDRGHYGYTF
>TRBJ2-3|TRBV5-1
CASSGDSRDTQYF
>TRBJ2-2|TRBV5-4
CASSLGTSETFTGELFF
>TRBJ1-1|TRBV4-1
CASSQGSAESAEAFF
>TRBJ2-5|TRBV7-8
CASSLRREAQETQYF
>TRBJ2-7|TRBV13
CASSFSGLAAAYEQYF
>TRBJ2-2|TRBV12-5
CASGWGPRTTGELFF
>TRBJ2-1|TRBV4-1
CASSQDLGLAGSDEQFF
>TRBJ1-2|TRBV11-2
CASSLDFGQGQGYTF
>TRBJ2-7|TRBV2
CASSEPTSGSSYEQYF